A selection of T cell receptor beta chains follows, all from one sample in a study of shared clonotypes between healthy human individuals. Data came from immunoSEQ multiplex PCR; TCRdb stores just in-frame clones and leaves some out. The table records approximately 1,000,000 clones, 70% to 85% of them present only once. Sequences were obtained from memory CD4+ T cells from PBMCs. Source of these receptors: a young man in good health. Some clones in this sample may be carry-over from other donors' samples. CDR3s include the opening cysteine and the closing phenylalanine or tryptophan. A D gene is named only where the DNA matches it firmly. Clone sizes are given selectively: once, few, many, or a class where the clone is expanded.

V,J,size,D,DNA,CDR3
TRBV6-6,TRBJ2-7,once,-,TGTGCCAGCACCCGCGGAGCCTTTGACGAGCAGTACTTC,CASTRGAFDEQYF
TRBV10-3,TRBJ2-1,-,-,TGTGCCATCAGTGATGAGGTCGGCGATGAGCAGTTCTTC,CAISDEVGDEQFF
TRBV28,TRBJ1-1,-,TRBD1,TGTGCCAGCAGTTCAGGGACAGGGAACACTGAAGCTTTCTTT,CASSSGTGNTEAFF
TRBV4-2,TRBJ2-7,once,TRBD2,TGTGCCAGCAGCCAAGTACCTAGCGGGAGAATCCCCTACGAGCAGTACTTC,CASSQVPSGRIPYEQYF
TRBV11-2,TRBJ2-1,-,-,TGTGCCAGCAGCTCTCGCGGGACTCGAAACAATGAGCAGTTCTTC,CASSSRGTRNNEQFF
TRBV5-6,TRBJ1-2,-,TRBD1,TGTGCCAGCAGACAAAGGGGCCGACAGGGAGGCGGCTACACCTTC,CASRQRGRQGGGYTF
TRBV6-5,TRBJ2-7,-,TRBD2,TGTGCCAGCAGTTACGGGACTAGCGGGGTCTACGAGCAGTACTTC,CASSYGTSGVYEQYF
TRBV10-3,TRBJ1-1,once,-,TGTGCCATCAGAGACACGATGATGGGGGCTGAAGCTTTCTTT,CAIRDTMMGAEAFF
TRBV2,TRBJ1-5,few,-,TGTGCCAGCAGTCCAGGAACTGGCAATCAGCCCCAGCATTTT,CASSPGTGNQPQHF
TRBV19,TRBJ2-7,-,TRBD1,TGTGCCAGTAGTACCGGGACAGGAAAAACCTACGAGCAGTACTTC,CASSTGTGKTYEQYF
TRBV6-5,TRBJ1-1,many,-,TGTGCCAGCAGTTACAATAGGGGTGGAGACACTGAAGCTTTCTTT,CASSYNRGGDTEAFF
TRBV10-3,TRBJ2-3,-,-,TGTGCCATCAGTGGAGGGGGTACGCAGTATTTT,CAISGGGTQYF
TRBV5-1,TRBJ2-5,-,TRBD2,TGCGCCAGCAGCGCTGGACTAGCGGGAGGAGAAGAGACCCAGTACTTC,CASSAGLAGGEETQYF
TRBV27,TRBJ2-6,-,-,TGTGCCAGCAGTTCCCCACATCCCTCTGGGGCCAACGTCCTGACTTTC,CASSSPHPSGANVLTF
TRBV7-2,TRBJ2-7,-,TRBD1,TGTGCCAGCAGCCGAGACAGGGTCTACGAGCAGTACTTC,CASSRDRVYEQYF
TRBV7-3,TRBJ2-1,-,-,TGTGCCAGCAGCTTAAGGCAGGCCACCTACAATGAGCAGTTCTTC,CASSLRQATYNEQFF
TRBV7-3,TRBJ1-3,-,-,TGTGCCAGCAGCTTAAAGCCGTCCGGAAACACCATATATTTT,CASSLKPSGNTIYF
TRBV2,TRBJ2-1,-,-,TGTGCCAGCAGTGACCGTGGCGGCCCCTACAATGAGCAGTTCTTC,CASSDRGGPYNEQFF
TRBV28,TRBJ2-7,once,TRBD1,TGTGCCAGCAGGCCCCCCTCGACAGGGGTGACTTACGAGCAGTACTTC,CASRPPSTGVTYEQYF
TRBV28,TRBJ1-2,-,-,TGTGCCAGCAGTTTGGCAGGGAGGGGTGGCTACACCTTC,CASSLAGRGGYTF
TRBV9,TRBJ2-3,-,TRBD1,TGTGCCAGCAGCATCCGACAGGGAACAGATACGCAGTATTTT,CASSIRQGTDTQYF
TRBV5-1,TRBJ2-5,once,-,TGCGCCAGCAGCTTGTTTGCCAGGGCATCGGAGACCCAGTACTTC,CASSLFARASETQYF
TRBV7-9,TRBJ2-2,once,TRBD1,TGTGCCAGCAGCTTAGGGGACAGGGACACCGGGGAGCTGTTTTTT,CASSLGDRDTGELFF
TRBV27,TRBJ2-1,-,TRBD2,TGTGCCAGCAGTCCGTTAGCGGGAGCTTATAGTGAGCAGTTCTTC,CASSPLAGAYSEQFF
TRBV6-1,TRBJ1-1,-,TRBD1,TGTGCCAGCAGAGACAGGGACACTGAAGCTTTCTTT,CASRDRDTEAFF
TRBV11-2,TRBJ1-5,-,TRBD1,TGTGCCAGCAGCTGCCGACAGGGGGGGGCGAGCAATCAGCCCCAGCATTTT,CASSCRQGGASNQPQHF
TRBV19,TRBJ2-7,-,TRBD2,TGTGCCAGTAGTATTACCGGGGGGACCTACGAGCAGTACTTC,CASSITGGTYEQYF
TRBV2,TRBJ2-2,-,TRBD1,TGTGCCAGCGATACGACAGGGGGCTCCGGGGAGCTGTTTTTT,CASDTTGGSGELFF
TRBV7-3,TRBJ2-2,-,-,TGTGCCAGCAGCTTAATTCGGGCAGGGGAAGGGACCGGGGAGCTGTTTTTT,CASSLIRAGEGTGELFF
TRBV5-4,TRBJ1-3,few,-,TGTGCCAGCAGCTTGTGGGGAAACACCATATATTTT,CASSLWGNTIYF
TRBV11-3,TRBJ2-1,-,-,TGTGCCAGCAGCTTAGTGGGGAATGAGCAGTTCTTC,CASSLVGNEQFF